This TCR beta chain is drawn from a study of a mutant IDH1 vaccine in newly diagnosed glioma listed by TCRdb under 2021. Context from the whole study: Vaccination began 4-6 weeks after radiotherapy alone, or alongside temozolomide cycles in the chemotherapy-containing groups. Of the roughly 32 patients who were treated, about 60% were male and around 40% were female, and the mean age was about 37 years. Before enrollment, patients had received standard therapy of radiotherapy alone, temozolomide alone, or radiochemotherapy with temozolomide; most received the combination. The week-35 safety follow-up took place at visit V12, and the week-47 end of study took place at visit V13. Six visits were used for peripheral blood collection: V03 (baseline), V05, V07, V10, V12 and V13. Longitudinal TCRB deep sequencing was done for 25 treated patients, wherever samples were available for exploratory analyses. The full study reports these points: Immune responses induced by the vaccine were seen in more than 85% of patients across multiple MHC alleles. Pseudoprogression appeared unrelated to alterations in the top peripheral T cell clonotypes detected by TCRB sequencing. The authors stated that sample limitations prevented analyses of patient blood samples from being reproduced. PBMC samples for TCRB deep sequencing were selected based on availability.

Comments on this clone: The antigen it recognizes is unknown. One base away there is no much larger clone; base qualities are not given.

Taken with the paper, the label for time point translates to: week 35, safety follow-up. Each vaccine dose was 300 ug of a 20-mer mutant IDH1 peptide in Montanide, given subcutaneously with topical imiquimod. Across visits V03 through V10, patients got a total of eight vaccinations, given in weeks 1, 3, 5, 7, 11, 15, 19 and 23. Donors had newly diagnosed WHO grade 3 or 4 IDH1-mutant astrocytomas with loss of nuclear ATRX. The samples were drawn from NOA16, a multicentre, single-arm, open-label phase I trial in Germany that tested a mutant IDH1 peptide vaccine in humans for the first time. Genomic DNA for TCRB sequencing was extracted from EDTA blood using the DNeasy Blood and Tissue Kit. The library was built by means of the immunoSEQ multiplex PCR assay. Following the manufacturer's protocol, the hsTCRB Kit was used to amplify rearranged TCR beta chain sequences. Sequencing of TCRB libraries was carried out on an Illumina MiSeq. The study's own analysis went as follows. Demultiplexing, trimming and gene mapping were performed with the kit vendor's proprietary platform. Sourced from immuneACCESS, this table was stored by TCRdb with only in-frame sequences that have V and J called. A share of the clones is absent; for the studies checked, an unresolved V gene accounts for under half, and the remainder has no known explanation. The V and J calls and clone size are taken from that table; D and trimming were inferred from the DNA. This sample has 40,000 to 55,000 clones in its table, and 70% to 85% of those were observed once. The ten biggest clones cover approximately 6.7% of the sample.

From cysteine to phenylalanine, the CDR3 is 15 amino acids long. Only the CDR3 part of the read is kept: 45 bases, read in frame from the first base. CDR1 and CDR2 (MNHEY, SVGAGI) derive from the germline V gene. The junction shows trimming of 6 bases on V and 0 bases on J, plus 12 bases between the germline ends. This chain is built from TRBV6-5 and TRBJ1-5; no confident D gene assignment can be made. The TCR was taken from a man aged 35-49 years with glioma. The source material was PBMCs, sampled from a glioma patient whose treatment included an IDH1 peptide vaccine. Here the CDR3 is given as CASRASINSNQPQHF. The nucleotides are TGTGCCAGCAGGGCATCGATAAATAGCAATCAGCCCCAGCATTTT.